The rows below give T cell receptor beta chains drawn from one sample of a study of cytotoxic CD8 clonotypes in ibrutinib-treated CLL. Generated by immunoSEQ multiplex PCR, the TCRdb table keeps only in-frame clones and is missing some. The sample consists of about 310,000 clones, roughly 79% of them appearing once. The starting material was PBMCs, obtained before ibrutinib treatment. The receptors were sampled from a human donor with chronic lymphocytic leukemia. Each CDR3 is given without its conserved first and last residue. Some rows have no size entry. The others give once, few or many, or a class for an expanded clone.

v_call clone_size cdr3_aa
TRBV28 - ASSAVDREGQY
TRBV7-2 - ASSFGPTGEYGYT
TRBV29-1 - SAEGTSGGTYEQY
TRBV7-2 - ASSIQSSGNTIY
TRBV7-8 - ASSGRRAGGPRQSLF
TRBV11-2 - ASSLGGEHTQY
TRBV2 - ASSDYRSEKLF
TRBV30 - AWSAQSNQPQH
TRBV19 - ASSIAPWGQF
TRBV6-4 - ASSVQGHTEAF
TRBV5-6 once ASSPGLHTEAF
TRBV5-1 once ASSDRTSGFGTDTQY
TRBV6-5 - ASSYSGGSTDEQY
TRBV7-9 - ASSFGEYEQY
TRBV19 - ASSTGRRDQPQH
TRBV10-1 - ASSGQREETQY
TRBV29-1 - SVEATGGAEAF
TRBV19 - ASQPGPMNTEAF
TRBV5-1 once ASSTQTGQETQY
TRBV7-6 - ASSLAISRAGELF
TRBV4-2 - ASSSLTGLTYEQY
TRBV9 - ASSPRTGGMNTEAF
TRBV7-6 - ASSSRGGSGELF
TRBV9 - ASSVGIGFNYGYT
TRBV4-3 - ASSQEPKTRFANTGELF
TRBV4-1 - ASSQVGLAGSANTGELF
TRBV23-1 - ASSQSRQVSYEQY
TRBV5-6 once ASSPGLGSTDTQY
TRBV5-4 - ASSLDRNRGGELF
TRBV5-6 - ASSQSRGTGELF
TRBV5-1 - ASSFWTDYEQY